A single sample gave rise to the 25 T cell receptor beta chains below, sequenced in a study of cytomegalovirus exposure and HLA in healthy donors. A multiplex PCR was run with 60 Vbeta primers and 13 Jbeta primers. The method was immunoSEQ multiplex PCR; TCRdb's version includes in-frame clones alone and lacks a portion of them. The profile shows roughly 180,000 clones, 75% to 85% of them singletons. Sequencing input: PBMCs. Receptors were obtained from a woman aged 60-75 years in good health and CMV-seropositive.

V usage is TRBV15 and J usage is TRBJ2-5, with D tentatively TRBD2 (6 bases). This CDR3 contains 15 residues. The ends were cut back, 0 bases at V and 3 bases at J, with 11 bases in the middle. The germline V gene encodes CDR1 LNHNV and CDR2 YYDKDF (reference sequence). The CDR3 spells CATSRDGGTEETQYF. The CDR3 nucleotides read TGTGCCACCAGCAGAGATGGCGGGACGGAAGAGACCCAGTACTTC. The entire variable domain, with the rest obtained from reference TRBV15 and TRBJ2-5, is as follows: DAMVIQNPRYQVTQFGKPVTLSCSQTLNHNVMYWYQQKSSQAPKLLFHYYDKDFNNEADTPDNFQSRRPNTSFCFLDIRSPGLGDTAMYLCATSRDGGTEETQYFGPGTRLLVL.

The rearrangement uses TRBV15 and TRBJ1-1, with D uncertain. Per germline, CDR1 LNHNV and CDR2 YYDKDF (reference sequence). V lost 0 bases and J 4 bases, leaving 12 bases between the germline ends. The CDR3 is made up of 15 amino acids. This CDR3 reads CATSRDRRTGTEAFF. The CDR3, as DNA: TGTGCCACCAGCAGAGATCGGAGAACGGGCACTGAAGCTTTCTTT.

The CDR3 spells CASSFEVAGYNEQFF. In DNA, the CDR3 is TGTGCCAGCAGTTTCGAGGTAGCGGGTTACAATGAGCAGTTCTTC. The rearrangement uses TRBV28 and TRBJ2-1; 7 bases line up with TRBD2. This CDR3 region has 15 residues. The junction had 6 bases not matched to a gene; V was cut back by 3 bases and J by 4 bases. The germline V gene encodes CDR1 MDHEN and CDR2 SYDVKM.

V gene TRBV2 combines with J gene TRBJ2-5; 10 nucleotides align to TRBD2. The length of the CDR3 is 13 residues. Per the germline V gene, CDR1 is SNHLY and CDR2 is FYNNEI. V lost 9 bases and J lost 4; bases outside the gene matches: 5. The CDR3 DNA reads TGTGCCAGGCAGCGGGAGGGAGGAGAGACCCAGTACTTC. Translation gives CARQREGGETQYF.

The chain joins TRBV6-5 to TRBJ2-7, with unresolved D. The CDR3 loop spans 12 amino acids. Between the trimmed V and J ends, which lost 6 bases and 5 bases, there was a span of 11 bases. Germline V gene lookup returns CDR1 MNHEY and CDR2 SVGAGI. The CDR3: CASRGPSNEQYF. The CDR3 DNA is TGTGCCAGCAGGGGCCCCTCTAACGAGCAGTACTTC.

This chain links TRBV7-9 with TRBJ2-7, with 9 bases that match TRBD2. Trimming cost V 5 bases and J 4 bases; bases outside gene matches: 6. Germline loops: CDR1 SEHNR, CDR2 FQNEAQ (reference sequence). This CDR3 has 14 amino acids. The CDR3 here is CASSPRTSVYEQYF. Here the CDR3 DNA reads TGTGCCAGCAGCCCTAGGACTAGCGTGTACGAGCAGTACTTC.

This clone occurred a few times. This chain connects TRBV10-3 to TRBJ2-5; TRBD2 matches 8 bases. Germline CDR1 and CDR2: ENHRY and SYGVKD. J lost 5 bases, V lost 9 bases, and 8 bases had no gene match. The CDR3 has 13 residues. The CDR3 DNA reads TGTGCCATTACGAGCGGGGGAGGCGAGACCCAGTACTTC. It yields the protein CAITSGGGETQYF.

CDR3 in DNA: TGTGCCAGCTCAGTCGGGTCTGGGACAGGGAGCGCAGATACGCAGTATTTT. It specifies CASSVGSGTGSADTQYF. The chain combines TRBV18 with TRBJ2-3, with TRBD1 identical over 9 bases. After removal of 5 bases from V and 4 bases from J, the junction contained 13 bases not matched to a gene. Per germline, CDR1 KGHSH and CDR2 LQKENI. This CDR3 comprises 17 residues.

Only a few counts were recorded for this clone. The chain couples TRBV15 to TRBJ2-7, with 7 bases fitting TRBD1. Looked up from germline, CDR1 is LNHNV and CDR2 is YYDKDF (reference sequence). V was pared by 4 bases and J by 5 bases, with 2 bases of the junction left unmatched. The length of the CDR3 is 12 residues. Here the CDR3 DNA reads TGTGCCACCAGCATAGGACAGGACGAGCAGTACTTC. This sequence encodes CATSIGQDEQYF.

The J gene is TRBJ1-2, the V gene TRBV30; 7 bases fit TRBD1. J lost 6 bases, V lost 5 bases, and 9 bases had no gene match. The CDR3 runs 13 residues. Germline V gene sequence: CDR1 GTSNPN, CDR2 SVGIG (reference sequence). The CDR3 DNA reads TGTGCCTGGGTCGACAGGGAGTGGGATGGCTACACCTTC. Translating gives CAWVDREWDGYTF.

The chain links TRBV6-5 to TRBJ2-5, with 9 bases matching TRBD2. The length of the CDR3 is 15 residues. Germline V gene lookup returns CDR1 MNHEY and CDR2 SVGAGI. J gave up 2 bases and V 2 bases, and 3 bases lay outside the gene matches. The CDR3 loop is CASSYGGLAQETQYF. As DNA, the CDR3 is TGTGCCAGCAGTTACGGCGGACTAGCGCAAGAGACCCAGTACTTC.

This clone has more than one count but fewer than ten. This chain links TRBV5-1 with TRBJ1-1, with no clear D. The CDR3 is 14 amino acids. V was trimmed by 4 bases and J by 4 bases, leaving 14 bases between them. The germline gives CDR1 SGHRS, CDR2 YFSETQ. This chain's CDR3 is CASSPGSLSTEAFF. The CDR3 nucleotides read TGCGCCAGCAGCCCGGGTTCCCTAAGCACTGAAGCTTTCTTT.

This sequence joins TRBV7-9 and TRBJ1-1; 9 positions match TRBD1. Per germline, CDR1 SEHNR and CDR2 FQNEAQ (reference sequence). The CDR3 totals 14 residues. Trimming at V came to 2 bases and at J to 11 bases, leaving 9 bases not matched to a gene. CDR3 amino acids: CASSLNTGGAGAFF. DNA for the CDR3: TGTGCCAGCAGCTTAAACACAGGGGGCGCCGGGGCTTTCTTT. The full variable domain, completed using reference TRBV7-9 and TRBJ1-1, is DTGVSQNPRHKITKRGQNVTFRCDPISEHNRLYWYRQTLGQGPEFLTYFQNEAQLEKSRLLSDRFSAERPKGSFSTLEIQRTEQGDSAMYLCASSLNTGGAGAFFGQGTRLTVV.

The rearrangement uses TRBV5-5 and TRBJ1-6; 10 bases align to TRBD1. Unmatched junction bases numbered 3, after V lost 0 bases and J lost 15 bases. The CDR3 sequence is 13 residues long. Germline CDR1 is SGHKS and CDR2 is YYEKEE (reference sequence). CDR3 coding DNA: TGTGCCAGCAGCTTGGGGGACAGGGGTCTCCTCCACTTT. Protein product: CASSLGDRGLLHF.

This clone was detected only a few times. The CDR3 loop reads CSVASGTEMQPQHF. The CDR3 nucleotides are TGCAGCGTGGCGTCAGGGACTGAGATGCAGCCCCAGCATTTT. This rearrangement joins TRBV29-1 to TRBJ1-5; maybe TRBD1 (5 bases). The V gene lost 6 bases and the J gene lost 7 bases, with 19 bases spanning the gap. The CDR3 totals 14 residues. From germline, CDR1 is SQVTM and CDR2 ANQGSEA.

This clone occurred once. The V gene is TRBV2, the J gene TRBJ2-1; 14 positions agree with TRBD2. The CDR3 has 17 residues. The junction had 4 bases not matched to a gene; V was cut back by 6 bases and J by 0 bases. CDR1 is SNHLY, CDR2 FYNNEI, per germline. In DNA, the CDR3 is TGTGCCAGCAGGGGACTAGCGGGGGCAACCTCCTACAATGAGCAGTTCTTC. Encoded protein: CASRGLAGATSYNEQFF. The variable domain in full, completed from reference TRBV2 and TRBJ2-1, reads EPEVTQTPSHQVTQMGQEVILRCVPISNHLYFYWYRQILGQKVEFLVSFYNNEISEKSEIFDDQFSVERPDGSNFTLKIRSTKLEDSAMYFCASRGLAGATSYNEQFFGPGTRLTVL.

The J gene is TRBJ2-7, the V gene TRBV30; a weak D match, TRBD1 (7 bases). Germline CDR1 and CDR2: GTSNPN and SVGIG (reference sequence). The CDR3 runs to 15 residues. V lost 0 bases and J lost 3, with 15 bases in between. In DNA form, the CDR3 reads TGTGCCTGGAGTGTGGGTCAGGGGGGACTCTACGAGCAGTACTTC. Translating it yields CAWSVGQGGLYEQYF.

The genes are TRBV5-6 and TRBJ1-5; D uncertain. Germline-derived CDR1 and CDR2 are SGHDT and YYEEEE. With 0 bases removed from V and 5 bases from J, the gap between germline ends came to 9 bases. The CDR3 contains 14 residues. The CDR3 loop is CASSLAGLYQPQHF. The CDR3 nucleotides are TGTGCCAGCAGCTTGGCGGGTCTTTATCAGCCCCAGCATTTT.

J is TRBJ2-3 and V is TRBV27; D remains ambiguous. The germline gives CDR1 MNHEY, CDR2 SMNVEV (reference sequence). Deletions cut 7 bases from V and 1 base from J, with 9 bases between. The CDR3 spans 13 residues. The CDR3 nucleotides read TGTGCCAGCACCGAGTTTGGCACAGATACGCAGTATTTT. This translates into CASTEFGTDTQYF.

The CDR3 is CASSTSSYEQYF. CDR3 sequence (DNA): TGCGCCAGCAGCACGAGCTCCTACGAGCAGTACTTC. The genes are TRBV5-1 and TRBJ2-5, with D unresolved. The J call may be incorrect, as the DNA end agrees better with TRBJ2-7. Germline V gives CDR1 SGHRS, CDR2 YFSETQ. The CDR3 is made up of 12 amino acids.

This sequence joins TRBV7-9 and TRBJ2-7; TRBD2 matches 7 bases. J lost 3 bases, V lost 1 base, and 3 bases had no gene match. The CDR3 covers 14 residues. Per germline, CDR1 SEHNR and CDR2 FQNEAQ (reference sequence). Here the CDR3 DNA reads TGTGCCAGCAGCTTAGATGGGGAGGGCTACGAGCAGTACTTC. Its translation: CASSLDGEGYEQYF.

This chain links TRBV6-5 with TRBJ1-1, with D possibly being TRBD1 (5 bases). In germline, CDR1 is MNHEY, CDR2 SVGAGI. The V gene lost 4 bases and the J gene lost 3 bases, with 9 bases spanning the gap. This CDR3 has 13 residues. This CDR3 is CASSWGVDTEAFF. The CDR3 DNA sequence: TGTGCCAGCAGTTGGGGGGTGGACACTGAAGCTTTCTTT.

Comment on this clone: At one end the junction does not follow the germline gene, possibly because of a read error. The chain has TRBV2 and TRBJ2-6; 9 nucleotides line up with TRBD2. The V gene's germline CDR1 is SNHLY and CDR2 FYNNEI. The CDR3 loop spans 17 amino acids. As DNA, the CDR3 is TGTGCCAGCAGTCTCCTAGCGGGAAGCTCTGGGGCCAACGGCCTGACTTTC. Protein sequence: CASSLLAGSSGANGLTF. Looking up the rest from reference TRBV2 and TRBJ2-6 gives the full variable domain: EPEVTQTPSHQVTQMGQEVILRCVPISNHLYFYWYRQILGQKVEFLVSFYNNEISEKSEIFDDQFSVERPDGSNFTLKIRSTKLEDSAMYFCASSLLAGSSGANGLTFGAGSRLTVL.

As DNA, the CDR3 is TGTGCCAGCAGCAGGACTGGGGATCAGCCCCAGCATTTT. This gives the protein CASSRTGDQPQHF. The gene calls are TRBV6-5 and TRBJ1-5; D ambiguous. The germline gives CDR1 MNHEY, CDR2 SVGAGI. The CDR3 has 13 residues. The V end lost 6 bases, the J end lost 5 bases, and 11 bases lay between the germline ends.

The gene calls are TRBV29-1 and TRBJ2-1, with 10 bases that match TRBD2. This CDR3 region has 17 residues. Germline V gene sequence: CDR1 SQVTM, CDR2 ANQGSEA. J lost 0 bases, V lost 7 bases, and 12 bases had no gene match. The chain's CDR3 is CSANGLADTYSYNEQFF. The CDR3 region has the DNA TGCAGCGCAAACGGACTAGCGGACACGTACTCCTACAATGAGCAGTTCTTC.